Below, 7 T cell receptor beta chains from the same sample are listed, as sequenced in a study of technical replicates of blood from a handful of donors. Here immunoSEQ multiplex PCR was the method, and the copy in TCRdb shows in-frame clones only, minus some. The table records about 68,000 clones, approximately 97% of them present only once. The sequenced sample was T cells isolated from PBMCs. All receptors derive from a human donor in good health.

This chain links TRBV6-5 with TRBJ1-1; no reliable D call. CDR1 MNHEY and CDR2 SVGAGI come from the germline V gene. Trimming took off 2 bases at V and 4 bases at J, with 8 bases between the two ends. CDR3 size: 13 residues. The CDR3 here is CASSYGRITEAFF. For the CDR3, the DNA is TGTGCCAGCAGTTACGGGAGAATCACTGAAGCTTTCTTT.

The genes are TRBV9 and TRBJ2-3; no definite D call. Trimming took off 0 bases at V and 3 bases at J, with 8 bases between the two ends. The CDR3 has 14 residues. In germline, CDR1 is SGDLS, CDR2 YYNGEE. The CDR3 protein is CASSVDKSTDTQYF. In DNA form, the CDR3 reads TGTGCCAGCAGCGTAGACAAATCAACAGATACGCAGTATTTT.

The chain joins TRBV11-2 to TRBJ2-2; 7 nucleotides line up with TRBD2. CDR3 length: 16 amino acids. CDR1 and CDR2 (germline): SGHAT, FQNNGV. The junction had 6 bases not matched to a gene; V was cut back by 2 bases and J by 3 bases. The DNA for the CDR3 is TGTGCCAGCAGCTTACTAGCGGCCTCCGACACCGGGGAGCTGTTTTTT. It encodes CASSLLAASDTGELFF.

The chain has TRBV2 and TRBJ2-7; TRBD2 agrees at 11 bases. CDR1 and CDR2 (germline): SNHLY, FYNNEI. V dropped 6 bases and J dropped 4; count of bases not matched to a gene: 8. The CDR3 covers 15 residues. In DNA form, the CDR3 reads TGTGCCAGCAGCCGTACCACTAGCGGGAGTTACGAGCAGTACTTC. Amino acid sequence: CASSRTTSGSYEQYF.

A single count supports this clone. The CDR3 is CASSLRFETEAFF. Here the CDR3 DNA reads TGTGCCAGCAGCTTACGATTTGAGACTGAAGCTTTCTTT. The chain combines TRBV13 with TRBJ1-1; no reliable D call. Trimming left V 2 bases short and J 5 bases short, with 9 bases between. The CDR3 sequence is 13 residues long. Germline loops: CDR1 PRHDT, CDR2 FYEKMQ (reference sequence).

The gene calls are TRBV18 and TRBJ1-5, with 8 bases fitting TRBD1. With 2 bases clipped from V and 2 bases from J, the junction kept 8 bases outside the gene matches. Germline V CDR1 and CDR2: KGHSH, LQKENI. The CDR3 is 17 amino acids. The CDR3 nucleotides read TGTGCCAGCTCACCAGGAAGGACAGGGCTCGGCAATCAGCCCCAGCATTTT. Its protein is CASSPGRTGLGNQPQHF.

This clone was counted once. The rearrangement links TRBV19 to TRBJ2-7, with TRBD1 identical over 7 bases. This CDR3 region has 14 residues. With V trimmed by 6 bases and J by 2 bases, 7 bases remained unmatched. CDR1 and CDR2 (germline): LNHDA, SQIVND (reference sequence). CDR3 protein: CASRFRDSTYEQYF. CDR3 nucleotides: TGTGCCAGTAGATTCCGGGACAGCACCTACGAGCAGTACTTC.